Listed below are T cell receptor beta chains from one sample, sequenced in a study of shared clonotypes between healthy human individuals. The repertoire was sequenced with immunoSEQ multiplex PCR; TCRdb's copy has only in-frame clones and lacks some. The table has approximately 2,200,000 clones, 93% seen once; the top ten hold approximately 1.7%. The sequenced sample was naive CD8+ T cells from PBMCs. The receptors come from a man aged 18 to 30 in good health. Some clones in this sample may be carry-over from other donors' samples. Both conserved end residues are part of each CDR3. D genes are given only for firm matches. Clone sizes are given selectively: once, few, many, or a class where the clone is expanded.

V,D,J,size,DNA,CDR3
TRBV7-8,-,TRBJ2-3,-,TGTTCATCTCACCCGTGGGAGGGGGAAGATACGCAGTATTTT,CSSHPWEGEDTQYF
TRBV4-1,-,TRBJ1-1,-,TGCGCCAGCAGCCTTACGTACGACAGCCAGGGCACTGAAGCTTTCTTT,CASSLTYDSQGTEAFF
TRBV13,TRBD2,TRBJ2-1,once,TGTGCCAGCAGCCCCCCGACTAGCGACAAGCAGTTCTTC,CASSPPTSDKQFF
TRBV29-1,-,TRBJ1-1,-,TGCAGCGTTGTTGATGTTCGGGGGGGCGGTGAAGCTTTCTTT,CSVVDVRGGGEAFF
TRBV9,-,TRBJ2-3,-,TGTGCCAGCAGCGTCTATAGGGGGACGACAGATACGCAGTATTTT,CASSVYRGTTDTQYF
TRBV6-5,TRBD1,TRBJ2-7,-,TGTGCCAGCAGGATGACAGGGATAAACGAACAGTACTTC,CASRMTGINEQYF
TRBV10-3,-,TRBJ1-4,-,TGTGCCATCAGTGAGCGGGGCGCAACTAATGAAAAACTGTTTTTT,CAISERGATNEKLFF
TRBV7-9,-,TRBJ2-2,-,TGTGCCAGCAGCTTTTTAAGGGCGACCGGGGAGCTGTTTTTT,CASSFLRATGELFF
TRBV30,TRBD2,TRBJ2-7,-,TGTGCCTGGACCAACGAGTTGACTAGCCCCGTCGACGAGCAGTACTTC,CAWTNELTSPVDEQYF
TRBV5-6,TRBD2,TRBJ2-2,once,TGTGCCAGCAGCTGGGGACTAGCGGGAGGTGGCGGGGAGCTGTTTTTT,CASSWGLAGGGGELFF
TRBV6-5,TRBD1,TRBJ1-2,-,TGTGCCAGCAGGGCAGGGACAGCAGCTAACTATGGCTACACCTTC,CASRAGTAANYGYTF
TRBV6-6,-,TRBJ2-1,-,TGTGCCAGCAGTCCCCGGGACCTTGACAATGAGCAGTTCTTC,CASSPRDLDNEQFF